The 10 T cell receptor beta chains given below trace back to one sample, sequenced in a study of CD8+CD57+ T cells in acquired aplastic anemia. Genomic DNA, the template, was used for profiling of the TCR beta VDJ and CDR3. TCRdb fed the reads into MiXCR, producing one record per CDR3 protein. The table shows roughly 170,000 distinct CDR3 sequences, with around 50% occurring only once. All patients picked for sequencing had shown, by flow cytometry, an expansion of CD8+CD57+ cells. The sample taken for sequencing was sorted CD4+, CD8+, or CD8+CD57+ T cells (not recorded which) from PBMCs. The receptor source for this set is a human donor with aplastic anemia.

The chain couples TRBV29-1 to TRBJ1-1; no firm D call. V was clipped by 5 bases and J by 2 bases, with 9 bases between them. Germline V gives CDR1 SQVTM, CDR2 ANQGSEA. The CDR3 is 12 amino acids. CDR3 sequence reads: CSVKVSNTEAFF. The CDR3 DNA sequence: TGCAGCGTTAAGGTCTCAAACACTGAAGCTTTCTTT.

The chain combines TRBV25-1 with TRBJ1-1, with D tentatively TRBD1 (5 bases). This CDR3 has 13 amino acids. Germline CDR1 and CDR2: MGHDK and SYGVNS. V lost 5 bases to trimming and J lost 7 bases, with 14 bases between them. The CDR3 DNA sequence: TGTGCCAGCAGTCCGGAGCAGGGTTATGAAGCTTTCTTT. It translates to CASSPEQGYEAFF.

This clonotype was recorded at least ten times. The chain combines TRBV2 with TRBJ1-2; possibly TRBD1 for D (5 bases). Trimming cost V 5 bases and J 7 bases, with 17 bases left between them. The length of the CDR3 is 14 residues. Germline V gene data show CDR1 as SNHLY and CDR2 as FYNNEI. CDR3 sequence reads: CASSQGEGLGGYTF. DNA for the CDR3: TGTGCCAGCAGTCAGGGAGAAGGCTTGGGTGGCTACACCTTC.

To note about this clonotype: Its ends do not fully match the called genes, so a read error is possible. V usage is TRBV25-1 and J usage is TRBJ2-1; 11 bases are a match to TRBD2. The CDR3 extends over 15 amino acids. CDR1 and CDR2 (germline): MGHDK, SYGVNS. The CDR3 here is CASSELAGGDNEQFF. The CDR3 region has the DNA TGTGCCAGCAGCGAATTAGCGGGGGGGGACAATGAGCAGTTCTTC. The full variable domain, in which reference TRBV25-1 and TRBJ2-1 provide the parts outside the CDR3, is EADIYQTPRYLVIGTGKKITLECSQTMGHDKMYWYQQDPGMELHLIHYSYGVNSTEKGDLSSESTVSRIRTEHFPLTLESARPSHTSQYLCASSELAGGDNEQFFGPGTRLTVL.

The chain joins TRBV29-1 to TRBJ2-7; 9 bases fit TRBD2. V gave up 7 bases and J gave up 4 bases; unmatched junction bases: 8. Per the germline V gene, CDR1 is SQVTM and CDR2 is ANQGSEA. This CDR3 is 13 amino acids long. CDR3 coding DNA: TGCAGCGGCACAGGGAGCGGGGGGTACGAGCAGTACTTC. Its translation is CSGTGSGGYEQYF.

This clonotype was counted a few times. It may be a read error: a sequence one base away is much more abundant. The genes are TRBV5-1 and TRBJ2-7; D is unresolved. CDR1 and CDR2 (germline): SGHRS, YFSETQ. V dropped 4 bases and J dropped 0 bases, with 8 bases sitting between them. The CDR3 runs 13 residues. CDR3 in DNA: TGCGCCAGCAGCCTGGACGACTCCTACGAGCAGTACTTC. Its translation: CASSLDDSYEQYF.

CDR3 amino acids: CASKPGQTHGNTEAFF. The DNA of the CDR3 is TGCGCCAGCAAACCGGGACAGACCCATGGGAACACTGAAGCTTTCTTT. The rearrangement joins TRBV5-1 to TRBJ1-1; 7 positions agree with TRBD1. Losses at the gene ends were 6 bases for V and 1 base for J; bases not matched to a gene: 12. The CDR3 loop spans 16 amino acids. CDR1 SGHRS and CDR2 YFSETQ come from the germline V gene.

This clonotype was recorded many times. This chain links TRBV19 with TRBJ2-6; the match to TRBD1 covers 8 bases. The V gene end was trimmed by 7 bases and the J gene end by 0 bases; junction bases not matched to a gene: 11. Germline lookup yields CDR1 LNHDA and CDR2 SQIVND (reference sequence). The CDR3 has 18 residues. The CDR3 coding sequence is TGTGCCAGTAATAAAAACAGGGGGGCGAGCTCTGGGGCCAACGTCCTGACTTTC. This encodes CASNKNRGASSGANVLTF.

On this clonotype itself: At one end, the junction sequence differs from germline, possibly due to a read error. The V and J genes are TRBV2 and TRBJ2-5, with no clear D. CDR1 SNHLY and CDR2 FYNNEI come from the germline V gene. The CDR3 runs 14 residues. CDR3 coding DNA: TGTGCCAGCAGCCAAGCCGCACTCCAAGAGACCCGGTACTTC. As protein: CASSQAALQETRYF.

This clonotype has a handful of counts. The chain employs TRBV25-1 and TRBJ1-5, with 8 bases that match TRBD1. V lost 3 bases and J lost 3; bases outside the gene matches: 13. This CDR3 contains 18 residues. Germline CDR1 reads MGHDK; CDR2 reads SYGVNS. CDR3 in DNA: TGTGCCAGCAGTGAGAATCAGGGGGCTGCCTTAGACAATCAGCCCCAGCATTTT. Protein sequence: CASSENQGAALDNQPQHF.